The clone carrying this TCR beta chain was counted between two and nine times. Its antigen is unidentified. These data belong to a study of CD8 T cells in ankylosing spondylitis. Study observations and caveats: Typical of ankylosing spondylitis blood, it appeared, was a TCR beta motif of 7 or 8 highly homologous variants. In synovial fluid and blood from reactive arthritis, some motif variants were previously reported.

The germline CDR1 and CDR2 sequences are MDHEN and SYDVKM. Trimming took 6 bases from V and 5 from J, leaving 16 bases between them. This CDR3 region has 14 residues. Quantitative barcoded 5'-RACE was used to prepare TCR beta libraries. One entry per CDR3 protein, called by TCRdb with MiXCR from the 5' RACE reads. The sample lists some 30,000 distinct CDR3 sequences, 14% occurring once. The receptor was isolated from a male donor with ankylosing spondylitis or in good health (not recorded which). Source material: blood. The chain combines TRBV28 with TRBJ1-1; TRBD1 might be the D (6 bases). CDR3 sequence (DNA): TGTGCCAGCAGCGATGGGGGGGCATTGACTGAAGCTTTCTTT. It translates to CASSDGGALTEAFF. The full variable domain, completed using reference TRBV28 and TRBJ1-1, is DVKVTQSSRYLVKRTGEKVFLECVQDMDHENMFWYRQDPGLGLRLIYFSYDVKMKEKGDIPEGYSVSREKKERFSLILESASTNQTSMYLCASSDGGALTEAFFGQGTRLTVV.